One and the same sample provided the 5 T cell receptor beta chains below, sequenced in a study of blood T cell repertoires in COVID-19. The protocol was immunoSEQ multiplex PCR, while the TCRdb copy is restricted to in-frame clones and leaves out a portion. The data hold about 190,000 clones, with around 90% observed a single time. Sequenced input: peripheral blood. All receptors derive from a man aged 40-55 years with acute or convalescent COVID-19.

The CDR3, as DNA: TGTGCCAGCAGCCCGGGACTAGTTTCTGTCATCGAGACCCAGTACTTC. Protein sequence: CASSPGLVSVIETQYF. This rearrangement joins TRBV11-2 to TRBJ2-5; TRBD2 agrees at 8 bases. The V and J ends lost 5 bases and 5 bases, in that order; junction bases with no gene match: 13. CDR3 length: 16 residues. Germline V gives CDR1 SGHAT, CDR2 FQNNGV.

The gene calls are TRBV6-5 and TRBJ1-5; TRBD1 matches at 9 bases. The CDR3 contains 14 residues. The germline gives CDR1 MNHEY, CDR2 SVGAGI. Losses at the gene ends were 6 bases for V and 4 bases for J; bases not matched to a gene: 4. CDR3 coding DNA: TGTGCCAGCAGCCCCGGGACAGGGAATCAGCCCCAGCATTTT. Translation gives CASSPGTGNQPQHF.

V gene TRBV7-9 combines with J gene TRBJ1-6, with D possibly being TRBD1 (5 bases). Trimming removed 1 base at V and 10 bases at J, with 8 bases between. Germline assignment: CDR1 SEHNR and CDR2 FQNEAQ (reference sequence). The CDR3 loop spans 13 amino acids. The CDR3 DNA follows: TGTGCCAGCAGCTTAGGGGGCCAGTCACCCCTCCACTTT. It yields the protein CASSLGGQSPLHF.

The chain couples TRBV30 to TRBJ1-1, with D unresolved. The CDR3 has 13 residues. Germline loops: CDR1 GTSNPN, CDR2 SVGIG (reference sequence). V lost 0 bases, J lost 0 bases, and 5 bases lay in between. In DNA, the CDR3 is TGTGCCTGGAGTGTCGGGATGAACACTGAAGCTTTCTTT. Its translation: CAWSVGMNTEAFF.

Here the CDR3 DNA reads TGCGCCAGCAGCCTCGAGCCGAACACCGGGGAGCTGTTTTTT. Translating gives CASSLEPNTGELFF. V usage is TRBV4-3 and J usage is TRBJ2-2; no clear D. From germline, CDR1 is LGHNA and CDR2 YSLEER. CDR3 length: 14 residues. Trimming left V 4 bases short and J 0 bases short, with 6 bases between.